The next 25 T cell receptor beta chains were all read from a single sample in a study of TIL therapy for anti-PD-1-resistant metastatic lung cancer. The immunoSEQ assay was v3. Profiled with immunoSEQ multiplex PCR; TCRdb holds only in-frame clones, not every one. The sample lists some 16,000 clones, approximately 74% seen once, with about 34% in the top ten. Time point: pre-treatment sample, taken before nivolumab and TIL therapy. The sample in question was blood, obtained at baseline. These receptors were taken from a person aged 25-80 years with non-small cell lung cancer.

J is TRBJ1-4 and V is TRBV5-4; D gene uncertain. The germline V and J ends were trimmed by 0 bases and 2 bases, with 5 bases remaining between them. This CDR3 has 14 amino acids. Germline V CDR1 and CDR2: SGHNT, YYREEE (reference sequence). CDR3 sequence: CASSLGNTNEKLFF. The CDR3 DNA is TGTGCCAGCAGCTTGGGTAATACTAATGAAAAACTGTTTTTT.

This clone was seen once. This chain links TRBV11-3 with TRBJ2-3, with TRBD2 matching over 9 bases. The CDR3 has 15 amino acids. With 4 bases clipped from V and 2 bases from J, the junction kept 4 bases outside the gene matches. The germline gives CDR1 SGHNT, CDR2 YENEEA. CDR3 DNA sequence: TGTGCCAGCAGCTCGACTAGCGGATTCACAGATACGCAGTATTTT. Translated, it gives CASSSTSGFTDTQYF. The full variable domain, with the rest looked up from reference TRBV11-3 and TRBJ2-3, is EAGVVQSPRYKIIEKKQPVAFWCNPISGHNTLYWYLQNLGQGPELLIRYENEEAVDDSQLPKDRFSAERLKGVDSTLKIQPAELGDSAVYLCASSSTSGFTDTQYFGPGTRLTVL.

The V and J genes are TRBV30 and TRBJ1-5, with 10 nucleotides matching TRBD1. This CDR3 region has 13 residues. After removal of 3 bases from V and 4 bases from J, the junction contained 0 bases not matched to a gene. CDR1 and CDR2 (germline): GTSNPN, SVGIG (reference sequence). CDR3 bases: TGTGCCTGGAGGGGACAGGGGAATCAGCCCCAGCATTTT. Translation: CAWRGQGNQPQHF.

The chain combines TRBV6-4 with TRBJ2-2, with D unresolved. The CDR3 has 14 amino acids. Per germline, CDR1 MRHNA and CDR2 SNTAGT. V was clipped by 7 bases and J by 6 bases, with 15 bases between them. In DNA, the CDR3 is TGTGCCAGCACCGAGGAACTGGGTCCCGGGGAGCTGTTTTTT. It encodes CASTEELGPGELFF.

V and J are TRBV15 and TRBJ2-5; 8 positions match TRBD1. TRBJ2-7 explains the end of the DNA better; the J call may be wrong. Germline V gene data show CDR1 as LNHNV and CDR2 as YYDKDF (reference sequence). This CDR3 is built from 17 residues. DNA of the CDR3: TGTGCCACCAGCAGAGATCCGGGGAGACAGGGGATCTACGAGCAGTACTTC. This sequence encodes CATSRDPGRQGIYEQYF.

By share of the sample, this clone is medium-sized. V usage is TRBV7-9 and J usage is TRBJ1-5, with no clear D. Germline V lookup: CDR1 SEHNR, CDR2 FQNEAQ (reference sequence). The CDR3 is 14 amino acids. Trimming stripped 5 bases from V and 3 bases from J, with 11 bases between. CDR3 nucleotides: TGTGCCAGCAGCGCTGACATGACCAATCAGCCCCAGCATTTT. Translated, it gives CASSADMTNQPQHF.

The chain is built from TRBV29-1 and TRBJ2-3; 9 nucleotides match TRBD1. The CDR3 runs 15 residues. Losses at the gene ends were 6 bases for V and 1 base for J; bases not matched to a gene: 8. Germline V gives CDR1 SQVTM, CDR2 ANQGSEA. This CDR3 is CSVENRGRGTDTQYF. CDR3 DNA: TGCAGCGTCGAGAACAGGGGGCGGGGCACAGATACGCAGTATTTT.

The chain couples TRBV19 to TRBJ2-7; D possibly corresponds to TRBD1 (6 bases). The germline V gene encodes CDR1 LNHDA and CDR2 SQIVND (reference sequence). The V end was cut by 3 bases, the J end by 2 bases, with 11 bases between. This CDR3 region has 14 residues. This chain's CDR3 is CASSIVWGPYEQYF. CDR3 nucleotide sequence: TGTGCCAGTAGTATTGTGTGGGGGCCCTACGAGCAGTACTTC.

V usage is TRBV30 and J usage is TRBJ1-6; 10 positions match TRBD1. Losses at the gene ends were 2 bases for V and 6 bases for J; bases not matched to a gene: 7. The CDR3 runs 16 residues. Looked up from germline, CDR1 is GTSNPN and CDR2 is SVGIG (reference sequence). This CDR3 reads CAWSPGTGALNSPLHF. As DNA, the CDR3 is TGTGCCTGGAGTCCCGGGACAGGGGCACTTAATTCACCCCTCCACTTT.

The chain joins TRBV6-4 to TRBJ2-3; 13 bases match TRBD2. V lost 3 bases, J lost 7 bases, and 4 bases stayed unmatched. This CDR3 comprises 15 residues. CDR1 and CDR2 (germline): MRHNA, SNTAGT. CDR3 nucleotide sequence: TGTGCCAGCAGTGAAACTAGCGGGGGGGCATATACGCAGTATTTT. It is translated as CASSETSGGAYTQYF.

This clone was detected once. The rearrangement links TRBV10-3 to TRBJ2-1; tentatively, D is TRBD1 or TRBD2 (6 bases each). The CDR3 is 12 residues long. Germline CDR1 is ENHRY and CDR2 is SYGVKD. V shed 6 bases and J shed 8 bases, with 11 bases lying between them. In DNA, the CDR3 is TGTGCCATCAGAGGGGGGCGGGATGAGCAGTTCTTC. Protein sequence: CAIRGGRDEQFF.

V and J are TRBV5-1 and TRBJ1-3; D gene uncertain. Germline CDR1 reads SGHRS; CDR2 reads YFSETQ. Between the trimmed V and J ends, which lost 2 bases and 0 bases, there was a span of 12 bases. This CDR3 region has 16 residues. In DNA, the CDR3 is TGCGCCAGCAGCTTAGGCCAGTCTAGCTCTGGAAACACCATATATTTT. Translation gives CASSLGQSSSGNTIYF.

This clone appeared a few times. The chain links TRBV7-2 to TRBJ2-7; possibly TRBD2 for D (6 bases). This CDR3 has 12 amino acids. Germline V gene sequence: CDR1 SGHTA, CDR2 FQGNSA. V dropped 8 bases and J dropped 5 bases, with 13 bases sitting between them. This CDR3 reads CASGGALNEQYF. For the CDR3, the DNA is TGTGCCAGCGGCGGGGCTCTGAACGAGCAGTACTTC.

The chain couples TRBV29-1 to TRBJ2-1; D call uncertain. The germline gives CDR1 SQVTM, CDR2 ANQGSEA. V was clipped by 4 bases and J by 2 bases, with 9 bases between them. The CDR3 runs to 13 residues. This CDR3 reads CSVGRTAYNEQFF. The CDR3 DNA reads as TGCAGCGTTGGGCGGACCGCCTACAATGAGCAGTTCTTC.

The table lists this clone with a few counts. The V call is TRBV29-1, the J call TRBJ2-2; 10 bases agree with TRBD2. Germline V gives CDR1 SQVTM, CDR2 ANQGSEA. Unmatched junction bases numbered 7, after V lost 4 bases and J lost 2 bases. CDR3 length: 16 residues. The CDR3 bases are TGCAGCGTTGCTCTCGTAGCGGGGGGCAACACCGGGGAGCTGTTTTTT. Translation gives CSVALVAGGNTGELFF.

This clone occurred once. The chain recombines TRBV18 with TRBJ2-6; D remains unclear. Trimming removed 3 bases from V and 0 bases from J, with 6 bases in between. The CDR3 loop spans 15 amino acids. Germline V gene sequence: CDR1 KGHSH, CDR2 LQKENI. CDR3 nucleotide sequence: TGTGCCAGCTCACCTACCGGCTCTGGGGCCAACGTCCTGACTTTC. As protein: CASSPTGSGANVLTF.

This clone was counted once. The rearrangement joins TRBV21-1 to TRBJ2-3; the table's D call TRBD1 went unverified against the DNA. TRBV21-1 is classified as a pseudogene. The CDR3 totals 17 residues. The CDR3 DNA reads as TGTGCCAGCAGCCTAAAGGCCGTGCAGGGGCACACAGATACGCAGTATTTT. It yields the protein CASSLKAVQGHTDTQYF.

CDR3 amino acids: CASSLESWEGDYGYTF. CDR3 DNA: TGTGCCAGCAGCTTGGAGTCCTGGGAAGGAGACTATGGCTACACCTTC. V and J are TRBV5-5 and TRBJ1-2; D uncertain. V lost 0 bases and J lost 3, with 15 bases in between. The germline V gene has CDR1 SGHKS and CDR2 YYEKEE (reference sequence). The CDR3 spans 16 residues.

The CDR3 protein is CASSQFPGLTNYGYTF. The CDR3 DNA follows: TGTGCCAGCAGCCAATTCCCGGGACTTACGAACTATGGCTACACCTTC. V gene TRBV5-6 combines with J gene TRBJ1-2; TRBD1 might be the D (5 bases). The V end was cut by 4 bases, the J end by 2 bases, with 18 bases between. This CDR3 region has 16 residues. Germline V gene lookup returns CDR1 SGHDT and CDR2 YYEEEE.

The J gene is TRBJ2-7, the V gene TRBV7-3, with no clear D. V lost 5 bases to trimming and J lost 7 bases, with 18 bases between them. This CDR3 is 14 amino acids long. The germline V gene encodes CDR1 SGHTA and CDR2 FQGTGA. The CDR3 nucleotides read TGTGCCAGCAGCCGTTACCTGGCCCCTTTAGAGCAGTACTTC. This encodes CASSRYLAPLEQYF.

The table lists this clone with a few counts. V and J are TRBV9 and TRBJ1-1, with TRBD1 matching over 8 bases. J lost 0 bases, V lost 3 bases, and 4 bases had no gene match. CDR1 SGDLS and CDR2 YYNGEE come from the germline V gene. This CDR3 has 15 residues. This CDR3 reads CASSATGGLNTEAFF. The CDR3 DNA reads as TGTGCCAGCAGCGCCACAGGGGGGTTGAACACTGAAGCTTTCTTT.

This sequence joins TRBV7-2 and TRBJ2-1, with 10 bases matching TRBD2. The V gene's germline CDR1 is SGHTA and CDR2 FQGNSA. CDR3 length: 18 amino acids. The ends lost 3 bases at V and 1 base at J; junction bases unmatched: 9. CDR3 DNA sequence: TGTGCCAGCAGCTTCACATCCCCGGGACTAGCGTCCTACAATGAGCAGTTCTTC. Translated, it gives CASSFTSPGLASYNEQFF.

The V and J genes are TRBV5-4 and TRBJ1-2; 10 bases line up with TRBD1. Trimming removed 4 bases from V and 1 base from J; junction bases left unmatched: 19. CDR3 length equals 20 residues. CDR1 SGHNT and CDR2 YYREEE come from the germline V gene (reference sequence). The CDR3 region is CASSEEFRGTGARGNYGYTF. The CDR3 DNA reads as TGTGCCAGCAGCGAAGAATTCCGGGGGACAGGGGCGCGGGGTAACTATGGCTACACCTTC.

The chain links TRBV27 to TRBJ2-1; 12 nucleotides align to TRBD2. From germline, CDR1 is MNHEY and CDR2 SMNVEV (reference sequence). The CDR3 extends over 15 amino acids. After removal of 5 bases from V and 10 bases from J, the junction contained 9 bases not matched to a gene. The CDR3 protein is CASSPTSGGYREQFF. CDR3 coding DNA: TGTGCCAGCAGTCCAACTAGCGGGGGGTACCGCGAGCAGTTCTTC.

The genes are TRBV2 and TRBJ1-1; D is unclear. The CDR3 length is 14 residues. Germline V CDR1 and CDR2: SNHLY, FYNNEI. V was clipped by 1 base and J by 5 bases, with 11 bases between them. CDR3 bases: TGTGCCAGCAGTGAAGTCGACGGTAATACTGAAGCTTTCTTT. Its translation is CASSEVDGNTEAFF.